The 17 T cell receptor beta chains in this list originate from one sample, sequenced in a study of CD8+ T cells in alopecia areata. The treatment: oral pan-JAK inhibitor, 5-10 mg twice daily. RNA extraction was followed by reverse transcription into cDNA, which acted as the sequencing template. Sequenced by immunoSEQ multiplex PCR; TCRdb stores in-frame clones only, minus some. Of fewer than 200,000 clones in the sample, about 61% were seen once. This sample comprised CD4+ T cells sorted from blood, obtained between weeks 55 and 65, from a patient treated with tofacitinib. The receptors originated from a human donor with alopecia areata.

This clone occurred a few times. The gene calls are TRBV19 and TRBJ2-7; D is ambiguous. Trimming took 4 bases from V and 3 from J, leaving 7 bases between them. The CDR3 loop spans 12 amino acids. Germline V lookup: CDR1 LNHDA, CDR2 SQIVND (reference sequence). The CDR3 coding sequence is TGTGCCAGTAGTAATGCCCTCTACGAGCAGTACTTC. Residues: CASSNALYEQYF.

Concerning this clone itself: This CDR3 is also generated by other DNA sequences in the sample. The chain links TRBV5-1 to TRBJ2-3; no clear D gene. CDR1 SGHRS and CDR2 YFSETQ come from the germline V gene. The CDR3 runs 12 residues. Trimming shortened V by 1 base and J by 5 bases, and 5 bases separated the two germline ends. CDR3 amino acids: CASSLTGDTQYF. The CDR3, as DNA: TGCGCCAGCAGCTTGACTGGAGATACGCAGTATTTT.

J is TRBJ2-7 and V is TRBV5-1; 10 bases align to TRBD1. The CDR3 consists of 16 residues. The V and J ends lost 0 bases and 3 bases, in that order; junction bases with no gene match: 6. Germline V gene data show CDR1 as SGHRS and CDR2 as YFSETQ. Here the CDR3 reads CASSLGPTGGNYEQYF. CDR3 coding DNA: TGCGCCAGCAGCTTGGGGCCGACAGGGGGCAACTACGAGCAGTACTTC.

This rearrangement joins TRBV12-5 to TRBJ1-5; tentatively, D is TRBD1 (6 bases). V was trimmed by 1 base and J by 0 bases, leaving 7 bases between them. The CDR3 spans 15 residues. The germline V gene encodes CDR1 LGHNT and CDR2 FRNRAP. The CDR3 is CASGLDRASNQPQHF. DNA of the CDR3: TGTGCTAGTGGTTTGGACAGGGCTAGCAATCAGCCCCAGCATTTT.

There are a few counts of this clone. This CDR3 reads CASSLDGQGEGAPLHF. The CDR3 coding sequence is TGCGCCAGCAGCCTGGACGGACAGGGTGAAGGGGCACCCCTCCACTTT. This sequence joins TRBV5-1 and TRBJ1-6; 8 positions agree with TRBD1. The V segment lost 4 bases and the J segment 11 bases; nucleotides outside the gene matches: 14. CDR3 length: 16 amino acids. Germline-derived CDR1 and CDR2 are SGHRS and YFSETQ.

The chain carries TRBV5-1 and TRBJ1-6, with D unresolved. CDR1 is SGHRS, CDR2 YFSETQ, per germline. The length of the CDR3 is 14 residues. Trimming removed 6 bases at V and 7 bases at J, with 14 bases between. CDR3 residues: CASTMTLGNSPLHF. In nucleotides, the CDR3 is TGCGCCAGCACCATGACCCTCGGGAATTCACCCCTCCACTTT.

The rearrangement uses TRBV29-1 and TRBJ1-2; D may be TRBD1 (6 bases). Trimming stripped 4 bases from V and 2 bases from J, with 14 bases between. This CDR3 spans 14 amino acids. The germline V gene has CDR1 SQVTM and CDR2 ANQGSEA. The CDR3 nucleotides read TGCAGCGTTGTAAGGCAGGGGACCAACTATGGCTACACCTTC. It is translated as CSVVRQGTNYGYTF.

This clone showed up just a few times. This chain uses TRBV29-1 with TRBJ2-7; D gene ambiguous. The CDR3 contains 12 residues. Germline V gene data show CDR1 as SQVTM and CDR2 as ANQGSEA. Between the trimmed V and J ends, which lost 6 bases and 6 bases, there was a span of 15 bases. The CDR3 bases are TGCAGCGTAGGACCCCGGGCCAGCGAGCAGTACTTC. It encodes CSVGPRASEQYF.

This sequence joins TRBV11-2 and TRBJ2-1, with D uncertain. CDR3 length: 14 residues. CDR1 is SGHAT and CDR2 is FQNNGV in the germline V gene. Trimming removed 1 base at V and 0 bases at J, with 4 bases between. CDR3 coding DNA: TGTGCCAGCAGCTTAGTGGGCTCCTACAATGAGCAGTTCTTC. Translated: CASSLVGSYNEQFF.

V is TRBV7-9 and J is TRBJ2-7, with TRBD1 matching 7 bases. V was pared by 5 bases and J by 5 bases, with 9 bases of the junction left unmatched. The CDR3 has 14 residues. Germline-derived CDR1 and CDR2 are SEHNR and FQNEAQ (reference sequence). DNA for the CDR3: TGTGCCAGCAGCCAACAGACAGGGCGGAACGAGCAGTACTTC. It encodes CASSQQTGRNEQYF. The variable domain in full, completed from reference TRBV7-9 and TRBJ2-7, reads DTGVSQNPRHKITKRGQNVTFRCDPISEHNRLYWYRQTLGQGPEFLTYFQNEAQLEKSRLLSDRFSAERPKGSFSTLEIQRTEQGDSAMYLCASSQQTGRNEQYFGPGTRLTVT.

The rearrangement joins TRBV30 to TRBJ1-6; tentatively, D is TRBD1 (5 bases). CDR3 length equals 17 residues. Trimming took off 3 bases at V and 9 bases at J, with 24 bases between the two ends. The V gene's germline CDR1 is GTSNPN and CDR2 SVGIG (reference sequence). CDR3 DNA sequence: TGTGCCTGGAGACTAAAAACCGAGGGACGGGGTTTTTCACCCCTCCACTTT. It translates to CAWRLKTEGRGFSPLHF.

The J gene is TRBJ2-7, the V gene TRBV19; possible D gene TRBD1, 6 bases. V dropped 6 bases and J dropped 5 bases, with 17 bases sitting between them. Germline V CDR1 and CDR2: LNHDA, SQIVND (reference sequence). The CDR3 extends over 14 amino acids. DNA for the CDR3: TGTGCCAGTAGAACTACAGGGAGCGGCGACGAGCAGTACTTC. Amino acid sequence: CASRTTGSGDEQYF.

This chain uses TRBV14 with TRBJ1-1; no firm D call. CDR1 and CDR2 (germline): SGHDN, FVKESK. This CDR3 has 15 residues. Between the trimmed V and J ends, which lost 2 bases and 5 bases, there was a span of 15 bases. CDR3 coding DNA: TGTGCCAGCAGCCAACGGGTAGGGTTAAGTACTGAAGCTTTCTTT. This gives the protein CASSQRVGLSTEAFF.

The chain employs TRBV27 and TRBJ2-5; D unresolved. Germline CDR1 MNHEY, CDR2 SMNVEV (reference sequence). Trimming stripped 10 bases from V and 0 bases from J, with 6 bases between. The CDR3 loop spans 11 amino acids. CDR3 nucleotide sequence: TGTGCCACCCTACACCAAGAGACCCAGTACTTC. Protein product: CATLHQETQYF.

The chain uses TRBV29-1 and TRBJ1-1; 7 positions agree with TRBD1. The CDR3 has 14 residues. CDR1 and CDR2 from the germline V gene are SQVTM and ANQGSEA. V shed 7 bases and J 0 bases; nucleotides not matched to a gene: 8. CDR3 protein: CSAPTGAMNTEAFF. The CDR3 DNA is TGCAGCGCTCCTACAGGGGCTATGAACACTGAAGCTTTCTTT.

The chain links TRBV7-2 to TRBJ1-2, with D perhaps TRBD1 (5 bases). There are 12 residues in the CDR3. Germline lookup yields CDR1 SGHTA and CDR2 FQGNSA. Trimming shortened V by 11 bases and J by 5 bases, and 15 bases separated the two germline ends. The CDR3 is CAGEQALYGYTF. The CDR3 nucleotides are TGTGCCGGGGAACAGGCCCTGTATGGCTACACCTTC.

This clone was found a few times. The genes are TRBV30 and TRBJ2-7, with a tentative D call TRBD1 (6 bases). The CDR3 length is 16 residues. Per germline, CDR1 GTSNPN and CDR2 SVGIG (reference sequence). Trimming stripped 3 bases from V and 3 bases from J, with 21 bases between. Here the CDR3 reads CAWRDFAGPGVYEQYF. Here the CDR3 DNA reads TGTGCCTGGAGAGATTTCGCAGGCCCAGGGGTCTACGAGCAGTACTTC.